This record concerns one T cell receptor beta chain sequence. Its specificity is not known. The germline V gene encodes CDR1 SGHTS and CDR2 YDEGEE. The CDR3 is 14 residues long. V shed 0 bases and J shed 1 base, with 8 bases lying between them. These data belong to a study of shared clonotypes between healthy human individuals. Study at large: CD4 naive and memory got three plates each, CD8 naive two, CD8 memory one. Study-level findings and limits: Unshared clonotypes carried lower generation probabilities than those common to all four donors. The sharing of 5% to 6.5% of naive CD4 clonotypes was seen across several donors.

In the source study's methods: Owing to the provision of junction-only sequences devoid of quality scores by immunoSEQ, filtering differed. Assay used: immunoSEQ multiplex PCR; TCRdb lists only in-frame clones, some missing. That table supplies the V and J calls and clone size; D and trimming were determined from the DNA. The top ten hold about 17% of the sample, which has about 330,000 clones, around 86% seen once. This chain uses TRBV5-8 with TRBJ2-7; D perhaps matches TRBD2 (6 bases). The receptor was isolated from a man aged 18 to 35 in good health. The sample comprised memory CD8+ T cells sorted from blood. Described subset: CD45RO+ cells pooled with CCR7-negative TemRA cells. CDR3 in amino acids: CASSLVAGSYEQYF. The DNA for the CDR3 is TGTGCCAGCAGCTTGGTGGCGGGGTCCTACGAGCAGTACTTC.